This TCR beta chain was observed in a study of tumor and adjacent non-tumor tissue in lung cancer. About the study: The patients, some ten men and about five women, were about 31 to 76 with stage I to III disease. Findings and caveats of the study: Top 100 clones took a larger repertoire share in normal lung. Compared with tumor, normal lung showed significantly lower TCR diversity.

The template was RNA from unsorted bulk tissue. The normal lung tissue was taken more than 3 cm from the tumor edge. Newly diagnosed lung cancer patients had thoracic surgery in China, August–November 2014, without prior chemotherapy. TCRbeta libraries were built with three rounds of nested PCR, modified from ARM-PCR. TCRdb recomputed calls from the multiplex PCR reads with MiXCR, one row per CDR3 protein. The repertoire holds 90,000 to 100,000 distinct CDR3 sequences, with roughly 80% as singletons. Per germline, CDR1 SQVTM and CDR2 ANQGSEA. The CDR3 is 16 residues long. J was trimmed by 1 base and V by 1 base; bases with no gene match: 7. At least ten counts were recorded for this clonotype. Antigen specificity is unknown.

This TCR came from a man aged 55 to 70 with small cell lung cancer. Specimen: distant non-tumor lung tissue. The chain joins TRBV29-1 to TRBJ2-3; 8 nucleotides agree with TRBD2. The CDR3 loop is CSVEGGGGLGTDTQYF. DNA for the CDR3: TGCAGCGTTGAAGGGGGGGGGGGACTAGGCACAGATACGCAGTATTTT.